These 13 T cell receptor beta chains came from one sample sequenced in a study of OX40 agonist ivuxolimab in advanced cancers. Library construction relied on the immunoSEQ multiplex PCR assay. TCRdb stores this immuneACCESS table with in-frame sequences only. Part of the clones is absent; in the studies checked, under half of the shortfall reflects unresolved V genes, and no reason is known for the rest. A total of about 70,000 clones appear in this sample, more than 70% of them only once. The ten largest clonotypes hold about 6.9% of the sample. Specimen: CD4+ or CD8+ T cells sorted from blood, collected in a trial of the OX40 agonist ivuxolimab. These TCRs come from an adult with an advanced solid tumor such as melanoma, head and neck, liver or kidney cancer.

The V and J genes are TRBV9 and TRBJ2-4, with 9 bases that match TRBD2. Trimming removed 0 bases from V and 0 bases from J; junction bases left unmatched: 13. CDR1 and CDR2 (germline): SGDLS, YYNGEE. The CDR3 runs 20 residues. The CDR3 nucleotides are TGTGCCAGCAGCGTAGATAGCGGGAGTGTTGGGGGGCTAGCCAAAAACATTCAGTACTTC. Translated: CASSVDSGSVGGLAKNIQYF.

This clone has only one observation. V usage is TRBV5-6 and J usage is TRBJ1-1; perhaps TRBD1 as D (5 bases). Germline V gives CDR1 SGHDT, CDR2 YYEEEE. The CDR3 consists of 14 residues. V gave up 0 bases and J gave up 0 bases, with 6 bases separating them. CDR3 residues: CASSLVGVNTEAFF. The CDR3 region has the DNA TGTGCCAGCAGCTTGGTAGGGGTGAACACTGAAGCTTTCTTT.

This chain links TRBV9 with TRBJ2-7, with D possibly TRBD2 on 5 matching bases. This CDR3 spans 15 amino acids. Trimming cost V 0 bases and J 0 bases, with 10 bases left between them. Germline values: CDR1 SGDLS, CDR2 YYNGEE. The CDR3 DNA sequence: TGTGCCAGCAGCGTAGGTGTGGGGAGCTCCTACGAGCAGTACTTC. Translation: CASSVGVGSSYEQYF.

The rearrangement uses TRBV7-2 and TRBJ2-1; no clear D. The CDR3 length is 16 residues. The germline V gene encodes CDR1 SGHTA and CDR2 FQGNSA. Deletions cut 1 base from V and 7 bases from J, with 17 bases between. CDR3 residues: CASSLGSLPRKNEQFF. CDR3 bases: TGTGCCAGCAGCTTAGGATCACTACCCAGGAAGAATGAGCAGTTCTTC.

The chain has TRBV6-5 and TRBJ2-7, with D maybe TRBD1 (6 bases). Between the trimmed V and J ends, which lost 6 bases and 0 bases, there was a span of 12 bases. Germline-derived CDR1 and CDR2 are MNHEY and SVGAGI. The CDR3 is 14 amino acids. This CDR3 reads CASRYRDISYEQYF. The CDR3 DNA sequence: TGTGCCAGCAGATACCGGGACATCTCCTACGAGCAGTACTTC.

The chain recombines TRBV19 with TRBJ1-2; TRBD1 is a possible D gene (5 bases). Trimming removed 3 bases from V and 8 bases from J, with 19 bases in between. This CDR3 contains 15 residues. Germline V gene lookup returns CDR1 LNHDA and CDR2 SQIVND (reference sequence). The CDR3 loop reads CASSIRRQPTYGYTF. In DNA form, the CDR3 reads TGTGCCAGTAGTATTCGAAGACAGCCTACTTACGGCTACACCTTC.

The chain links TRBV6-6 to TRBJ1-5; possible D gene TRBD1, 5 bases. CDR1 is MNHNY, CDR2 SVGAGI, per germline (reference sequence). The CDR3 sequence is 14 residues long. The V gene lost 5 bases and the J gene lost 0 bases, with 8 bases spanning the gap. Here the CDR3 DNA reads TGTGCCAGCAGTCTAGGGGATAGCAATCAGCCCCAGCATTTT. Translated, it gives CASSLGDSNQPQHF.

V gene TRBV19 combines with J gene TRBJ2-7, with TRBD2 matching 10 bases. The germline V gene has CDR1 LNHDA and CDR2 SQIVND (reference sequence). The CDR3 has 16 amino acids. V was pared by 5 bases and J by 4 bases, with 11 bases of the junction left unmatched. The CDR3 DNA reads TGTGCCAGTAGTCCCCCTAGCGGGAGAACGAGATACGAGCAGTACTTC. Protein sequence: CASSPPSGRTRYEQYF.

The chain combines TRBV7-3 with TRBJ1-5; D might be TRBD1 (5 bases). CDR1 is SGHTA, CDR2 FQGTGA, per germline. The CDR3 is 19 residues long. V lost 4 bases, J lost 0 bases, and 22 bases lay in between. This CDR3 is CASSSSPGPGLDSNQPQHF. The CDR3 nucleotides read TGTGCCAGCAGCTCCTCCCCGGGACCGGGCCTCGATAGCAATCAGCCCCAGCATTTT.

The chain recombines TRBV7-9 with TRBJ1-2; perhaps TRBD1 as D (5 bases). This CDR3 has 13 residues. The germline CDR1 and CDR2 sequences are SEHNR and FQNEAQ (reference sequence). The germline V and J ends were trimmed by 7 bases and 2 bases, with 11 bases remaining between them. CDR3 residues: CASTMTENYGYTF. CDR3 DNA sequence: TGTGCCAGCACTATGACAGAAAACTATGGCTACACCTTC.

The chain employs TRBV30 and TRBJ2-2; 7 bases agree with TRBD1. CDR3 length: 14 amino acids. Germline loops: CDR1 GTSNPN, CDR2 SVGIG (reference sequence). V shed 3 bases and J 6 bases; nucleotides not matched to a gene: 7. This CDR3 is CAWSGTAPAGELFF. The DNA of the CDR3 is TGTGCCTGGAGCGGGACAGCGCCGGCCGGGGAGCTGTTTTTT.

The chain links TRBV6-5 to TRBJ1-4; 10 nucleotides match TRBD1. After removal of 5 bases from V and 13 bases from J, the junction contained 7 bases not matched to a gene. In germline, CDR1 is MNHEY, CDR2 SVGAGI. This CDR3 spans 13 amino acids. The CDR3 loop is CASSPPGQGLLFF. The DNA of the CDR3 is TGTGCCAGCAGTCCCCCGGGACAGGGGTTACTGTTTTTT.

V and J are TRBV11-3 and TRBJ2-5, with 13 bases lining up with TRBD2. V lost 1 base to trimming and J lost 2 bases; unmatched junction nucleotides: 4. The CDR3 spans 17 residues. Germline-derived CDR1 and CDR2 are SGHNT and YENEEA. CDR3 residues: CASSLGLAGGFQETQYF. In DNA, the CDR3 is TGTGCCAGCAGCTTAGGACTAGCGGGGGGATTTCAAGAGACCCAGTACTTC.